The T cell receptor (beta chain) described here comes from a study of vaccination and CD4 T cells after COVID-19. This CDR3 spans 15 amino acids. The V end was cut by 6 bases, the J end by 8 bases, with 22 bases between. Germline CDR1 MNHEY, CDR2 SMNVEV (reference sequence). Cultured CD4+ T cell DNA was sequenced using the Oncomine TCR Beta short-read assay. Investigators isolated genomic DNA from cultured CD4+ T cells. TCRdb fed the PCR reads into MiXCR, producing one record per CDR3 protein. The sample lists tens of thousands of distinct CDR3 sequences, roughly 54% occurring once. Note on this clonotype: Its antigen remains unidentified.

The treatment: approximately 10-day PBMC culture with coronavirus spike peptide pools or control peptides (ViraFEST assay). These CD4+ T cells came from approximately eleven-day cultures by negative selection. This receptor was identified in a human donor who had recovered from COVID-19. Sample: CD4+ T cells from blood, cultured in vitro. V usage is TRBV27 and J usage is TRBJ1-2, with a possible D match to TRBD1 (6 bases). The CDR3 reads CASRSETSGVVGYTF. In nucleotides, the CDR3 is TGTGCCAGCAGGAGTGAGACATCAGGGGTGGTAGGCTACACCTTC.